This TCR beta chain was profiled in a study of blood T cell repertoires in COVID-19. V shed 4 bases and J 6 bases; nucleotides not matched to a gene: 5. The CDR3 is made up of 14 amino acids. Looked up from germline, CDR1 is SGHTA and CDR2 is FQGTGA. TCRdb's copy holds only in-frame clones and misses some; the assay was immunoSEQ multiplex PCR. The sample carries 180,000 or so clones, 85% to 90% recorded once. Sequencing was done on a sample of peripheral blood. The sequence was collected from a young man with acute or convalescent COVID-19. The chain is built from TRBV7-3 and TRBJ2-1; TRBD1 matches 8 bases. The CDR3 bases are TGTGCCAGCAGCTCCTCCACAGGGGGCAATGAGCAGTTCTTC. This gives the protein CASSSSTGGNEQFF.